This T cell receptor beta chain is drawn from a study of blood T cell repertoires in COVID-19. On the study more broadly: From T cells, B-cell-depleted T cells, or PBMCs came the material, which was cDNA or gDNA.

As processed by the authors: Reference gene primer amplification yielded estimated nucleated cell counts. TCRdb keeps only in-frame clones here, not all; method: immunoSEQ multiplex PCR. The V and J calls and clone size come from that table; D and trimming were worked out from the DNA. The sample carries some 300,000 clones, approximately 86% recorded once. The CDR3 loop spans 14 amino acids. The V gene's germline CDR1 is LNHDA and CDR2 SQIVND (reference sequence). After removal of 10 bases from V and 5 bases from J, the junction contained 10 bases not matched to a gene. This TCR was sampled from a man between 70 and 80 years old with acute or convalescent COVID-19. Sequencing used peripheral blood. The rearrangement uses TRBV19 and TRBJ2-1; TRBD2 aligns across 8 bases. In nucleotides, the CDR3 is TGTGCCACAACAAGCGGGAGTATCCACAATGAGCAGTTCTTC. Translated: CATTSGSIHNEQFF.